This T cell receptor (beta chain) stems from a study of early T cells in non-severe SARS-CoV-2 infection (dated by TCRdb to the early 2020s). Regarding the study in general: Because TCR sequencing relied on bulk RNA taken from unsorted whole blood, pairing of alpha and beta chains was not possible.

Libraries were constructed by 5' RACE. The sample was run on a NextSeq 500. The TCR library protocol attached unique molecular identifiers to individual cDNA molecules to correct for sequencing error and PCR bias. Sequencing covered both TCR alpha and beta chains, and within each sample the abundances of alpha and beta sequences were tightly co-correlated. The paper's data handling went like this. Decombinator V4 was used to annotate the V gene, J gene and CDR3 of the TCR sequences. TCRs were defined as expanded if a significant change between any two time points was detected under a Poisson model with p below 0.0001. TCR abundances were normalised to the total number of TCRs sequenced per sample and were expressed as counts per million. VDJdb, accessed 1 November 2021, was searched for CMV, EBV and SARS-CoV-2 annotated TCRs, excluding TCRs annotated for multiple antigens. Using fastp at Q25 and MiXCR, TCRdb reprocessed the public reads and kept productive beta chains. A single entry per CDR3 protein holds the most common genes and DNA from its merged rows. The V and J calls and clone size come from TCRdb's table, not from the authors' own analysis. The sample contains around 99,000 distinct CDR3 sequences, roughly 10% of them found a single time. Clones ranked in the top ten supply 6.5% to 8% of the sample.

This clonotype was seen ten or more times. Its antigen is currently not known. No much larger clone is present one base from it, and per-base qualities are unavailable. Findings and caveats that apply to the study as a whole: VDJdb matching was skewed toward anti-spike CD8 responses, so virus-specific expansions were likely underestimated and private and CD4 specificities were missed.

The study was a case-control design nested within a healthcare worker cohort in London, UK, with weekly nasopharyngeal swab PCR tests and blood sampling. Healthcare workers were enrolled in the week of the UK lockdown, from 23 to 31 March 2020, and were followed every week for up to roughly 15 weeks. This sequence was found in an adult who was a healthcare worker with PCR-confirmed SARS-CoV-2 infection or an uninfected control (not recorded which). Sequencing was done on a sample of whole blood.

Here the CDR3 is given as CASSLTGKGGTEAFF. The nucleotide sequence reads as follows: TGCGCCAGCAGCTTGACAGGGAAAGGCGGCACTGAAGCTTTCTTT. The chain links TRBV5-1 with TRBJ1-1; a tentative D match to TRBD1 spans 6 bases. Based on the germline V gene, the CDR1 and CDR2 sequences are SGHRS and YFSETQ. V was cut back by 1 base and J by 4 bases, leaving a gap of 14 bases between them. Reading from cysteine to phenylalanine, the CDR3 counts 15 amino acids. This entry keeps only the CDR3 DNA: 45 bases, framed from base 1.